A selection of T cell receptor beta chains follows, all from one sample in a study of cytomegalovirus exposure and HLA in healthy donors. The method was immunoSEQ multiplex PCR; TCRdb's version includes in-frame clones alone and lacks a portion of them. Of about 180,000 clones listed, 82% are singletons. The specimen sequenced was PBMCs. Receptors originate from a woman aged 45-65 years in good health and CMV-seronegative. Each CDR3 is given with its conserved first and last residue. A D gene is named only where the DNA matches it firmly. Not every row has a clone size; where given, it reads once, few, many or a size class.

D gene	V gene	J gene	clone size	CDR3 DNA	CDR3 protein
.	TRBV10-3	TRBJ2-5	.	TGTGCCACCCGACAGGCTCAAGAGACCCAGTACTTC	CATRQAQETQYF
.	TRBV28	TRBJ1-2	.	TGTGCCAGCAGTCGGACAGACTCTAACTATGGCTACACCTTC	CASSRTDSNYGYTF
.	TRBV19	TRBJ2-3	.	TGTGCCAGTAGTTTCCGTGCGGTGGGAGATACGCAGTATTTT	CASSFRAVGDTQYF
.	TRBV11-2	TRBJ1-1	.	TGTGCCAGCAGCTCCCCCCGAGGGCAGCTATTCATGAACACTGAAGCTTTCTTT	CASSSPRGQLFMNTEAFF
.	TRBV2	TRBJ2-5	.	TGTGCCACCAACAGGGTCGGGCAAGAGACCCAGTACTTC	CATNRVGQETQYF
TRBD1	TRBV6-6	TRBJ1-2	.	TGTGCCAGCAGTACAGGACAGGGTTCCTATGGCTACACCTTC	CASSTGQGSYGYTF
TRBD1	TRBV29-1	TRBJ1-1	few	TGCAGCGTTGACGGGACAGGAGGCCACACTGAAGCTTTCTTT	CSVDGTGGHTEAFF
.	TRBV28	TRBJ2-1	.	TGTGCCAGCAGTTCCTTTTACAATGAGCAGTTCTTC	CASSSFYNEQFF
.	TRBV19	TRBJ1-5	medium-sized	TGTGCCAGTAGTATAGAGAGGGGGAATCAGCCCCAGCATTTT	CASSIERGNQPQHF
.	TRBV7-9	TRBJ1-1	once	TGTGCCAGCAGCCTACAGGGAGGGAGCACTGAAGCTTTCTTT	CASSLQGGSTEAFF
TRBD2	TRBV5-4	TRBJ2-3	once	TGTGCCAGCAGCTCCAATAGCGGGAGTCGAATAGATACGCAGTATTTT	CASSSNSGSRIDTQYF
TRBD1	TRBV11-3	TRBJ2-1	few	TGTGCCAGCAGTACAGGGGAGCGGAATGAGCAGTTCTTC	CASSTGERNEQFF
.	TRBV27	TRBJ2-3	.	TGTGCCAGCAGCCCCCCCCAGCGGCCTACGCAGTATTTT	CASSPPQRPTQYF
TRBD1	TRBV6-5	TRBJ1-2	.	TGTGCCAGCAGCTACCTACAGGGGATGGTCTATGGCTACACCTTC	CASSYLQGMVYGYTF
TRBD1	TRBV28	TRBJ1-1	.	TGTGCCAGCAGTTTAAGACAGGGTCCCGGGGCTTTCTTT	CASSLRQGPGAFF
.	TRBV19	TRBJ1-2	.	TGTGCCAGTAGTCCACGGGTAGTCTATGGCTACACCTTC	CASSPRVVYGYTF
.	TRBV29-1	TRBJ2-1	.	TGCAGCGTTGCGGGGGACTCTTACAATGAGCAGTTCTTC	CSVAGDSYNEQFF
.	TRBV28	TRBJ2-7	.	TGTGCCAGCAGTTTAGACCAGGGGCAAAACGAAGCCTACGAGCAGTACTTC	CASSLDQGQNEAYEQYF
.	TRBV7-2	TRBJ2-5	.	TGTGCCAGCAGCGGCGGGGTACCCCAAGAGACCCAGTACTTC	CASSGGVPQETQYF
.	TRBV7-9	TRBJ1-2	.	TGTGCCAGCAGCCCTACTGGGGCACAGGGTTATGGCTACACCTTC	CASSPTGAQGYGYTF
TRBD1	TRBV7-2	TRBJ2-1	.	TGTGCCAGCAGCTTTCGACAGGGGTCCCACAATGAGCAGTTCTTC	CASSFRQGSHNEQFF
TRBD1	TRBV28	TRBJ1-1	.	TGTGCCAGCAGCTTGGACAGGGGGCGGAACACTGAAGCTTTCTTT	CASSLDRGRNTEAFF
.	TRBV19	TRBJ2-1	.	TGTGCCAGTAGTATAGGACAGGTCTTCTCCTACAATGAGCAGTTCTTC	CASSIGQVFSYNEQFF
.	TRBV9	TRBJ2-3	.	TGTGCCAGCAGCCCCCGTATTCCAGGGGTCACAGATACGCAGTATTTT	CASSPRIPGVTDTQYF
TRBD1	TRBV9	TRBJ2-7	.	TGTGCCAGCAGCACAAGACCCGGGACAGGAGAATTGCAGTACTTC	CASSTRPGTGELQYF
.	TRBV9	TRBJ2-3	.	TGTGCCAGCAGCCCTCGACAGACCACAGATACGCAGTATTTT	CASSPRQTTDTQYF
TRBD1	TRBV11-2	TRBJ1-4	.	TGTGCCAGCAGCGCGGCCAGGGGGCTCGGTGAAAAACTGTTTTTT	CASSAARGLGEKLFF
.	TRBV30	TRBJ1-2	few	TGTGCCTGGGACTGGATCTATGGCGGCTACACCTTC	CAWDWIYGGYTF
TRBD1	TRBV2	TRBJ2-7	.	TGTGCCAGCAGACGACAGGGGTCCACCTACGAGCAGTACTTC	CASRRQGSTYEQYF
.	TRBV5-1	TRBJ1-3	.	TGCGCCAGCTGGGGCAACTCTGGAAACACCATATATTTT	CASWGNSGNTIYF
.	TRBV9	TRBJ2-2	.	TGTGCCAGCAGCGTAGGGACGACAGCGAGCACCGGGGAGCTGTTTTTT	CASSVGTTASTGELFF
.	TRBV5-1	TRBJ2-5	.	TGCGCCAGCAGTCCTAGTCCGGAGACCCAGTACTTC	CASSPSPETQYF
TRBD1	TRBV7-9	TRBJ2-7	.	TGTGCCAGCAGCCCCGGGACAGGGGTGATTTACGAGCAGTACTTC	CASSPGTGVIYEQYF
.	TRBV27	TRBJ2-7	.	TGTGCCAGCAGCGACAGTCCCTACGAGCAGTACTTC	CASSDSPYEQYF